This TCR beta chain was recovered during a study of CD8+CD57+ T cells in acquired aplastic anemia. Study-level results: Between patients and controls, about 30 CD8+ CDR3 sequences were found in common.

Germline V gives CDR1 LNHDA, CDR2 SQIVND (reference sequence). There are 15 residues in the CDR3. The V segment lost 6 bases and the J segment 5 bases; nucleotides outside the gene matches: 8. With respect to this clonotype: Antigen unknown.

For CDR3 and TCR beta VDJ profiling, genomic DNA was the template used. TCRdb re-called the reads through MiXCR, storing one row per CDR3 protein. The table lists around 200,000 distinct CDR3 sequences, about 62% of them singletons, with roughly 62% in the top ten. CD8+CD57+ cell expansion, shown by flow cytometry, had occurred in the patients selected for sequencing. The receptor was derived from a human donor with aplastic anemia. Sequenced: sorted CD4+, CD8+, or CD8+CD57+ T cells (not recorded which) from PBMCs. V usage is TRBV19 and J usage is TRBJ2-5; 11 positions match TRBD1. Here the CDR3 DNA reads TGTGCCAGTAGCCTCGATAGGGACAGGGGGGAGACCCAGTACTTC. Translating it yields CASSLDRDRGETQYF.